The rows below give T cell receptor beta chains drawn from one sample of a study of T-cell reconstitution after alpha-beta-depleted transplantation in children. TCRdb passed the PCR reads through MiXCR, listing each CDR3 protein once. Altogether around 110,000 distinct CDR3 sequences are present, about a tenth being singletons, with the ten largest covering under 35%. The source was PBMCs, collected before TCRalphabeta/CD19-depleted stem cell transplant. The receptors derive from a boy under 10 years old with acute lymphoblastic leukemia, due to receive a stem cell transplant. CDR3s include the opening cysteine and the closing phenylalanine or tryptophan. A D gene is named only where the DNA matches it firmly. Expanded clones get a size class; other rows say once, few or many, or leave the size out.

>.|TRBV18|.|TRBJ2-7
CASSPRAWGNYEQYF
TGTGCCAGCTCACCACGGGCCTGGGGGAACTACGAGCAGTACTTC
>TRBD1|TRBV20-1|.|TRBJ1-3
CSARPPGQRASGGNTIYF
TGCAGTGCTAGGCCCCCGGGACAGCGCGCTTCGGGGGGAAACACCATATATTTT
>TRBD1|TRBV20-1|.|TRBJ2-1
CSARDNRGLKQFF
TGCAGTGCTAGAGATAACAGGGGGCTAAAACAGTTCTTC
>.|TRBV7-2|few|TRBJ1-5
CASSLAPYSNQPQHF
TGTGCCAGCAGCTTAGCCCCCTATAGCAATCAGCCCCAGCATTTT
>.|TRBV2|many|TRBJ1-1
CASSEGWNTEAFF
TGTGCCAGCAGTGAAGGGTGGAACACTGAAGCTTTCTTT
>.|TRBV12-5|.|TRBJ2-3
CASAPLGLGTDTQYF
TGTGCTAGTGCTCCACTAGGGTTGGGCACAGATACGCAGTATTTT
>TRBD2|TRBV6-5|many|TRBJ2-1
CASSSVRLAGGRDQFF
TGTGCCAGCAGTTCCGTTCGACTAGCGGGGGGAAGAGACCAGTTCTTC
>TRBD1|TRBV12-3/TRBV12-4|many|TRBJ1-6
CASSGGMDNSPLHF
TGTGCCAGTTCAGGGGGGATGGATAATTCACCCCTCCACTTT
>.|TRBV20-1|few|TRBJ2-7
CSARGPGPSSYEQYF
TGCAGTGCTAGAGGCCCAGGGCCTAGCTCCTACGAGCAGTACTTC
>.|TRBV20-1|.|TRBJ1-5
CSARDLTPRQPQHF
TGCAGTGCTAGAGATCTGACGCCTCGGCAGCCCCAGCATTTT